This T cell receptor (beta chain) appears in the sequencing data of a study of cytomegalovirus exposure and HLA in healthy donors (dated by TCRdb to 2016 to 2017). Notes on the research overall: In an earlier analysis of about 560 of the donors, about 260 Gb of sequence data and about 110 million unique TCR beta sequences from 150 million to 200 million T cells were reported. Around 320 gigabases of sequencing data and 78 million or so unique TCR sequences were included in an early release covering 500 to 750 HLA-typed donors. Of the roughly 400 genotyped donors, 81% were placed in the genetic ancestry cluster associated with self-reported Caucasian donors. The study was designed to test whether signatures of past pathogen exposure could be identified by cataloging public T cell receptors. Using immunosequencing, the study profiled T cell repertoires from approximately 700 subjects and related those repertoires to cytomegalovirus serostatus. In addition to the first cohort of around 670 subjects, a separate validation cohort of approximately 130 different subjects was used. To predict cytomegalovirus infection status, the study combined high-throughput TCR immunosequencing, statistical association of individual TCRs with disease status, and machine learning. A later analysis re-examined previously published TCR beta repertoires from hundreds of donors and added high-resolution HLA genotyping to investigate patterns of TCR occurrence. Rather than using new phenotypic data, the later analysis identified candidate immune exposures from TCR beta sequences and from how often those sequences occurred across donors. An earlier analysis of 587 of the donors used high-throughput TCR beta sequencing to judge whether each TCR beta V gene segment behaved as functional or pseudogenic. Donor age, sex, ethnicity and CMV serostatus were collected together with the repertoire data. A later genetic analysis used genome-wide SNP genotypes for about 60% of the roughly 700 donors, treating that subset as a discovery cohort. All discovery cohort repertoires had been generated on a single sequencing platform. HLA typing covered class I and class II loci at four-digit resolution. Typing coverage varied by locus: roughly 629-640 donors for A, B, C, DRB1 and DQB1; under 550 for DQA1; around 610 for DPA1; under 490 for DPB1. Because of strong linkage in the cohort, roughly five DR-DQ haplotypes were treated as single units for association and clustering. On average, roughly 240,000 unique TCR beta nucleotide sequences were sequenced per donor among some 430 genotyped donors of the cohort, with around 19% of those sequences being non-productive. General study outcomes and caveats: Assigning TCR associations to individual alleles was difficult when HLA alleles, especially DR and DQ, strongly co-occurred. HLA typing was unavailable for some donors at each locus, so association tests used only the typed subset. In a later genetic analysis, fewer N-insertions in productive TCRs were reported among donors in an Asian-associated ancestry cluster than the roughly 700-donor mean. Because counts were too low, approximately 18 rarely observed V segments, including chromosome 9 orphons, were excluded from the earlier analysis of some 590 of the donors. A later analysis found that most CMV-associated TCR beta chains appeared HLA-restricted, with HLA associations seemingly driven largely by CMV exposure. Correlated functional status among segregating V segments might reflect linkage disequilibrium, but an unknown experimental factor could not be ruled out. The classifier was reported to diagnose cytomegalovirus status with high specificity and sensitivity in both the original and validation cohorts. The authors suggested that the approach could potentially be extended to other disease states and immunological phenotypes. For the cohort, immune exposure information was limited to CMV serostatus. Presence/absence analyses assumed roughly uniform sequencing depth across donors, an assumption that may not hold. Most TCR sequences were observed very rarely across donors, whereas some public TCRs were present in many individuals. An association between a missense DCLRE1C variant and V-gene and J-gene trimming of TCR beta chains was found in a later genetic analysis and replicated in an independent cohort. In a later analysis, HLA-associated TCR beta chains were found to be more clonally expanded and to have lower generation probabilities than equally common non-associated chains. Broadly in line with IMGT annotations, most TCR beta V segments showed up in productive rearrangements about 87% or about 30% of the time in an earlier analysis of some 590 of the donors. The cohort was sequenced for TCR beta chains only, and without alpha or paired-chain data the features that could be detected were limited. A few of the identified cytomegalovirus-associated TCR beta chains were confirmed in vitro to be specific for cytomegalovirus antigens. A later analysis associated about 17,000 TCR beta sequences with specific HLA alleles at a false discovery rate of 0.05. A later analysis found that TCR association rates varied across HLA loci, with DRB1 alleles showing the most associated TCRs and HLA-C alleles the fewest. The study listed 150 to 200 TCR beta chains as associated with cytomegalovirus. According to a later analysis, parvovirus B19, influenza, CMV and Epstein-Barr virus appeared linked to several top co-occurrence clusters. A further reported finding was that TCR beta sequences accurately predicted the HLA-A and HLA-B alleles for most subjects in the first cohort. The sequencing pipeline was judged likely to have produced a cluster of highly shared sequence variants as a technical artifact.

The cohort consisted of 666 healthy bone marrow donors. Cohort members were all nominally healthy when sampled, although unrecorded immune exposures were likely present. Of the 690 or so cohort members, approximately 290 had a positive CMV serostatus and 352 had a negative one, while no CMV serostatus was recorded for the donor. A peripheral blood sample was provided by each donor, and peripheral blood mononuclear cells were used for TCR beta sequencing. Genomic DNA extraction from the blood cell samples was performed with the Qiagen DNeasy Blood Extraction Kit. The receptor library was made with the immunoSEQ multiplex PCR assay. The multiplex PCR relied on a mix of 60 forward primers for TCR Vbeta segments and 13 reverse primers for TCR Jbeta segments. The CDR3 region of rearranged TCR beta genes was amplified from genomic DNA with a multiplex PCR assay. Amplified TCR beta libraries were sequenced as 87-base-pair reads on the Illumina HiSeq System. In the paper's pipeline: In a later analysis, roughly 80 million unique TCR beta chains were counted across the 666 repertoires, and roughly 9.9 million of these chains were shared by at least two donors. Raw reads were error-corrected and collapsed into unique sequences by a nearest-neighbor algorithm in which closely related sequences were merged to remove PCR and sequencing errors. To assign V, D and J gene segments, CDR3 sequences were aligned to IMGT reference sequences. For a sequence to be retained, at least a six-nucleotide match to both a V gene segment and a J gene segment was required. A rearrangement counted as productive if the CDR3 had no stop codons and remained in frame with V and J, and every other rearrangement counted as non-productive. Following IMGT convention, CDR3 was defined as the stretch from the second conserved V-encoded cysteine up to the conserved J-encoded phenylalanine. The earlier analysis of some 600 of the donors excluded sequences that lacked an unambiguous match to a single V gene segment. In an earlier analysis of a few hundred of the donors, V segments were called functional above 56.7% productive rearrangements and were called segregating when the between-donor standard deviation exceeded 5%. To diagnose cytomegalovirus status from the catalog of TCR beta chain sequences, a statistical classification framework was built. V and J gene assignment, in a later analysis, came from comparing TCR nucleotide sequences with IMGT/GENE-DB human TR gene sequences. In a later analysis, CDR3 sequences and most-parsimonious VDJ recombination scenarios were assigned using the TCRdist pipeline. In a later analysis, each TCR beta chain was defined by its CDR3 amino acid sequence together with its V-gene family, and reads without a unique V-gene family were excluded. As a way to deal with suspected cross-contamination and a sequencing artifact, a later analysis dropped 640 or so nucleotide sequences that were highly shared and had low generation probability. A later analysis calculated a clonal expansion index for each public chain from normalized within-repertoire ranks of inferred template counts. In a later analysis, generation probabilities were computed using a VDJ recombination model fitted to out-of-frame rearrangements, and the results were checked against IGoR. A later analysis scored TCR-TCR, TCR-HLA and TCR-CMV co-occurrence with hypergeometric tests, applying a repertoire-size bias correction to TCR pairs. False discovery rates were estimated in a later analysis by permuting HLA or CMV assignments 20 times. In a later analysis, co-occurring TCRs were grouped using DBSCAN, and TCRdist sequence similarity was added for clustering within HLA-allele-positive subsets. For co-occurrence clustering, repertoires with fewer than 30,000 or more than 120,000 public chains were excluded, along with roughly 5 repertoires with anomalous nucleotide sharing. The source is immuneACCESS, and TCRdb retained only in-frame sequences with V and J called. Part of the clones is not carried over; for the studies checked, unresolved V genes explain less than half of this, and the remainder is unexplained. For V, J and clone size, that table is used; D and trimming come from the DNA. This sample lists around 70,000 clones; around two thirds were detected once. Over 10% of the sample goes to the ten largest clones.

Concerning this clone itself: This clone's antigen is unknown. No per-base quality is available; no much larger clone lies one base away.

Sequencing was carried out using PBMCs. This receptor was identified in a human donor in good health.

The DNA reads as follows: TGTGCCAGCAGCTTAGGGGGGCAAATAGAGGGCACTGAAGCTTTCTTT. Its protein reads: CASSLGGQIEGTEAFF. This chain joins TRBV11-2 to TRBJ1-1, with TRBD1 perhaps the D gene, on 6 matching bases. The CDR3 runs 16 residues from the cysteine to the phenylalanine. Of all the DNA, just the CDR3 is kept, 48 bases in frame from base 1. At the junction V is shortened by 1 base and J by 4 bases, with 16 bases in between. From a lookup of the germline V gene, CDR1 and CDR2 are SGHAT and FQNNGV.